One sample yielded the 4 T cell receptor beta chains listed below, sequenced in a study of blood T cell repertoires in COVID-19. Produced via immunoSEQ multiplex PCR; TCRdb's table is partial and in-frame only. Here the sample spans 70,000 or so clones, around 87% being singletons. Sequenced material: peripheral blood. These receptors originate from a woman between 18 and 29 years old with acute or convalescent COVID-19.

The V and J genes are TRBV11-2 and TRBJ2-4; D is uncertain. Germline CDR1 SGHAT, CDR2 FQNNGV. The CDR3 covers 15 residues. V gave up 5 bases and J gave up 0 bases, with 11 bases separating them. This CDR3 is CASSIPKLAKNIQYF. In nucleotides, the CDR3 is TGTGCCAGCAGCATCCCGAAGCTAGCCAAAAACATTCAGTACTTC.

This chain connects TRBV4-2 to TRBJ1-2, with D possibly matching TRBD1 (6 bases). The CDR3 loop spans 15 amino acids. With 0 bases removed from V and 8 bases from J, the gap between germline ends came to 16 bases. Germline values: CDR1 LGHNA, CDR2 YNFKEQ. Here the CDR3 DNA reads TGTGCCAGCAGCCAAGATAAAACAGGGTTAGGGGGCTACACCTTC. Encoded protein: CASSQDKTGLGGYTF.

V and J are TRBV11-2 and TRBJ2-1, with 9 positions matching TRBD2. J lost 7 bases, V lost 3 bases, and 4 bases had no gene match. Germline V gene data show CDR1 as SGHAT and CDR2 as FQNNGV. The CDR3 is made up of 14 amino acids. The CDR3 DNA reads TGTGCCAGCAGCTTGGGTAGCGGGGGAAATGAGCAGTTCTTC. Amino acids: CASSLGSGGNEQFF.

The chain uses TRBV6-6 and TRBJ1-6; 7 bases map to TRBD1. Looked up from germline, CDR1 is MNHNY and CDR2 is SVGAGI (reference sequence). The CDR3 loop spans 15 amino acids. V was pared by 4 bases and J by 5 bases, with 5 bases of the junction left unmatched. CDR3 in DNA: TGTGCCAGCAGTTCCCGACAGGGTGATAATTCACCCCTCCACTTT. Its protein product is CASSSRQGDNSPLHF.